This TCR beta chain is drawn from a study of CD8 T cells in ankylosing spondylitis. Quantitative 5'-RACE was performed with molecular barcodes, and it yielded the TCR beta libraries. TCRdb reprocessed the 5' RACE reads with MiXCR, giving one entry per CDR3 protein. The profile shows some 220,000 distinct CDR3 sequences, over 9.5% of them singletons. CDR3 length: 17 residues. Germline assignment: CDR1 SEHNR and CDR2 FQNEAQ (reference sequence). Trimming at V came to 1 base and at J to 1 base, leaving 10 bases not matched to a gene. The study's findings and limits: Peripheral blood samples showed relatively rare disease-linked clones, and these clones were CD8+. Apparently characteristic of ankylosing spondylitis blood was a TCR beta motif (fewer than ten highly homologous variants).

This clonotype has a handful of counts. What it binds is not known. The TCR comes from a male donor with ankylosing spondylitis or in good health (not recorded which). The sequencing input was blood, either unsorted or a sorted T cell fraction (not recorded which). The rearrangement uses TRBV7-9 and TRBJ2-7, with TRBD1 matching over 7 bases. In nucleotides, the CDR3 is TGTGCCAGCAGCTTAGGATCCGGACAGGCCATGTCCTACGAGCAGTACTTC. It codes for CASSLGSGQAMSYEQYF.